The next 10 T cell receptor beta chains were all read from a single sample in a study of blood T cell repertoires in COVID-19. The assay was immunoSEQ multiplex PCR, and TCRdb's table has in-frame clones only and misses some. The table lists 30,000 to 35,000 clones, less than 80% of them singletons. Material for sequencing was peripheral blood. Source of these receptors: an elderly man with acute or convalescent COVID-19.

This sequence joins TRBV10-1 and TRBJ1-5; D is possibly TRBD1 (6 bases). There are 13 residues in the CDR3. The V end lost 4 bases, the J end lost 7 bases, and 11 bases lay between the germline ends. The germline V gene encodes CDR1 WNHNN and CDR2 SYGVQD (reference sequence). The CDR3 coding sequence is TGCGCCAGCAGTGCGGGACAATCCCAGCCCCAGCATTTT. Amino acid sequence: CASSAGQSQPQHF.

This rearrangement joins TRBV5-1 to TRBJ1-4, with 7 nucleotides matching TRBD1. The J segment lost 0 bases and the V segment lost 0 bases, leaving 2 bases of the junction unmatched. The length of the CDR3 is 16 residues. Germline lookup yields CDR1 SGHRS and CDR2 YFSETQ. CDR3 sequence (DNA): TGCGCCAGCAGCTTGGGACAGGGCACAACTAATGAAAAACTGTTTTTT. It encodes CASSLGQGTTNEKLFF.

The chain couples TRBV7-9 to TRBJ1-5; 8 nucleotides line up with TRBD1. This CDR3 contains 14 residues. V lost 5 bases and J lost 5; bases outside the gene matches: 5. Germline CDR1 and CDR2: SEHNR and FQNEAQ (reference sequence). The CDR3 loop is CASSPDRGDQPQHF. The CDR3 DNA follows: TGTGCCAGCAGCCCCGACAGGGGAGATCAGCCCCAGCATTTT. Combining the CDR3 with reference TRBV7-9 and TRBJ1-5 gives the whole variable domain DTGVSQNPRHKITKRGQNVTFRCDPISEHNRLYWYRQTLGQGPEFLTYFQNEAQLEKSRLLSDRFSAERPKGSFSTLEIQRTEQGDSAMYLCASSPDRGDQPQHFGDGTRLSIL.

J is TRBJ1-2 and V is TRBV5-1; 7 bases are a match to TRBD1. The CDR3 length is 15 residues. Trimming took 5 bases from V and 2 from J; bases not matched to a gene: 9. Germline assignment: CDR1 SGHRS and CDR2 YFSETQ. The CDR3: CASRSPGQANYGYTF. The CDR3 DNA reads TGCGCCAGCAGATCGCCCGGACAGGCGAACTATGGCTACACCTTC.

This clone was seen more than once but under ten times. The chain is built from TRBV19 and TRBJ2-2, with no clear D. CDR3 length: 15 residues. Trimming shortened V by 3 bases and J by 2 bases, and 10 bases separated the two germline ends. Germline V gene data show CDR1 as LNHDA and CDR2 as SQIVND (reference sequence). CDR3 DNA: TGTGCCAGTAGTATTCTTATCGGTAACACCGGGGAGCTGTTTTTT. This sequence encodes CASSILIGNTGELFF.

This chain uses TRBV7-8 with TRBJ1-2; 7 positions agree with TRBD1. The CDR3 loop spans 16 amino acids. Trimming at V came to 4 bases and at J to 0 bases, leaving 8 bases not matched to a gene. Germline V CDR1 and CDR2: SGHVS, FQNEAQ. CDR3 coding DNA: TGTGCCAGCAGCTCCGCGGGACAGATCCCTAACTATGGCTACACCTTC. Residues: CASSSAGQIPNYGYTF. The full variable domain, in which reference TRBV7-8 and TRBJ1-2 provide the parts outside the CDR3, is GAGVSQSPRYKVAKRGQDVALRCDPISGHVSLFWYQQALGQGPEFLTYFQNEAQLDKSGLPSDRFFAERPEGSVSTLKIQRTQQEDSAVYLCASSSAGQIPNYGYTFGSGTRLTVV.

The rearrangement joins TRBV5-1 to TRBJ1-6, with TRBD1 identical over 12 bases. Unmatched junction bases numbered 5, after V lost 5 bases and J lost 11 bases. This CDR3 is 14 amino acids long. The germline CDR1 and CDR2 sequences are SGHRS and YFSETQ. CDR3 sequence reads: CASRGTGGFPPLHF. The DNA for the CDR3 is TGCGCCAGCAGGGGGACAGGGGGCTTCCCACCCCTCCACTTT.

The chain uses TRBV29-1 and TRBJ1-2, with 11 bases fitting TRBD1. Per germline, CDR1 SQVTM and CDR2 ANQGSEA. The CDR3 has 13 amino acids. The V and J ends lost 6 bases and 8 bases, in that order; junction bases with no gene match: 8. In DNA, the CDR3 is TGCAGCGTAACTAGGACAGGGGGCTTGGGCTACACCTTC. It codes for CSVTRTGGLGYTF.

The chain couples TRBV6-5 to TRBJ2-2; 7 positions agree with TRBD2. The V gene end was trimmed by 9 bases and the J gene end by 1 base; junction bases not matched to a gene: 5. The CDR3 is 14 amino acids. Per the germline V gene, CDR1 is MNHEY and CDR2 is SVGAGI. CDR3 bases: TGTGCCAGTTCCAGGGAGGGGAACACCGGGGAGCTGTTTTTT. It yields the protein CASSREGNTGELFF.

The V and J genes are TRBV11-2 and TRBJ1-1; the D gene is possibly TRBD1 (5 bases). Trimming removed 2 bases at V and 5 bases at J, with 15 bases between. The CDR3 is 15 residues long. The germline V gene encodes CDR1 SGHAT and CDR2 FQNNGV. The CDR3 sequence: CASSLHPQGITEAFF. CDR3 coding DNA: TGTGCCAGCAGCTTACACCCCCAGGGTATTACTGAAGCTTTCTTT.